This passage covers 32 T cell receptor beta chains from one sample sequenced in a study of T cells in Graves' hyperthyroidism and ophthalmopathy. The source material, RNA transcripts, was used to amplify TCR beta CDR3 regions. Initially, a first-round RT-PCR of the TCR CDR3 employed the HTBI primer set. MiXCR, run by TCRdb on the multiplex PCR reads, gives a single entry per CDR3 protein. Counted here are over 700,000 distinct CDR3 sequences, just over 35% occurring once; the ten biggest clones make up 31%. Sequenced material: blood. The source is a woman between 40 and 55 years old with Graves' hyperthyroidism.

This clonotype occurred many times. The chain employs TRBV20-1 and TRBJ2-6; D perhaps matches TRBD1 (6 bases). This CDR3 is built from 17 residues. V dropped 5 bases and J dropped 3 bases, with 20 bases sitting between them. From germline, CDR1 is DFQATT and CDR2 SNEGSKA (reference sequence). Here the CDR3 reads CSAWAKQGSVGANVLTF. DNA for the CDR3: TGCAGTGCTTGGGCCAAACAGGGTTCCGTTGGGGCCAACGTCCTGACTTTC.

This clonotype was counted only a few times. This sequence joins TRBV20-1 and TRBJ2-5; D could derive from TRBD1 or TRBD2 (5 bases each). Germline lookup yields CDR1 DFQATT and CDR2 SNEGSKA (reference sequence). The CDR3 totals 15 residues. Trimming took off 0 bases at V and 4 bases at J, with 15 bases between the two ends. The CDR3 loop reads CSARDITRGAETQYF. CDR3 in DNA: TGCAGTGCTAGAGATATAACTAGAGGGGCAGAGACCCAGTACTTC.

This clonotype showed up many times. The rearrangement links TRBV25-1 to TRBJ1-4; TRBD1 is a possible D gene (6 bases). The V gene's germline CDR1 is MGHDK and CDR2 SYGVNS. Trimming took 6 bases from V and 4 from J, leaving 15 bases between them. The CDR3 runs 15 residues. The CDR3 nucleotides are TGTGCCAGCAGCGAAAGGACAGCAATTAATGAAAAACTGTTTTTT. It is translated as CASSERTAINEKLFF.

The chain joins TRBV10-3 to TRBJ2-7; TRBD2 matches 8 bases. V shed 3 bases and J 9 bases; nucleotides not matched to a gene: 10. This CDR3 region has 14 residues. CDR1 and CDR2 (germline): ENHRY, SYGVKD. CDR3 DNA sequence: TGTGCCATCAGTGATAGCGGGACTCTTGGATTGCAGTACTTC. Translating it yields CAISDSGTLGLQYF.

This clonotype was recorded at least ten times. The V and J genes are TRBV10-3 and TRBJ2-5; 8 nucleotides match TRBD1. The ends lost 8 bases at V and 4 bases at J; junction bases unmatched: 9. This CDR3 spans 14 amino acids. Looked up from germline, CDR1 is ENHRY and CDR2 is SYGVKD. The CDR3 DNA follows: TGTGCCATCGGTTACAGGGGGGACGGAGAGACCCAGTACTTC. This codes for CAIGYRGDGETQYF.

The rearrangement links TRBV7-2 to TRBJ2-3, with a tentative D call TRBD2 (5 bases). V shed 3 bases and J shed 5 bases, with 12 bases lying between them. This CDR3 comprises 14 residues. The V gene's germline CDR1 is SGHTA and CDR2 FQGNSA. CDR3 nucleotide sequence: TGTGCCAGCAGCTTCGGGGTACCGGGAGATACGCAGTATTTT. Encoded protein: CASSFGVPGDTQYF.

Ten or more counts support this clonotype. The chain combines TRBV7-2 with TRBJ2-7; 8 bases fit TRBD2. V trimming: 2 bases; J trimming: 2 bases; junction bases outside the gene matches: 8. This CDR3 is built from 16 residues. Germline-derived CDR1 and CDR2 are SGHTA and FQGNSA. The CDR3 is CASSLTTSGGTYEQYF. The CDR3 DNA follows: TGTGCCAGCAGCTTAACTACAAGCGGGGGCACCTACGAGCAGTACTTC.

The V call is TRBV10-2, the J call TRBJ2-3, with 10 nucleotides matching TRBD1. The germline gives CDR1 WSHSY, CDR2 SAAADI. J was trimmed by 3 bases and V by 4 bases; bases with no gene match: 1. This CDR3 spans 14 amino acids. The chain's CDR3 is CASSGGQGTDTQYF. DNA of the CDR3: TGCGCCAGCAGTGGGGGACAGGGGACAGATACGCAGTATTTT.

This clonotype was picked up a small number of times. CDR3 protein: CASSLGGLTGHGNTIYF. In DNA form, the CDR3 reads TGTGCCAGCAGCTTAGGGGGCCTGACAGGACATGGAAACACCATATATTTT. The rearrangement joins TRBV7-2 to TRBJ1-3, with D maybe TRBD1 (6 bases). V was trimmed by 1 base and J by 3 bases, leaving 16 bases between them. Germline assignment: CDR1 SGHTA and CDR2 FQGNSA. This CDR3 spans 17 amino acids.

V gene TRBV11-1 combines with J gene TRBJ2-2; perhaps TRBD2 as D (5 bases). The V gene's germline CDR1 is SGHAT and CDR2 FQDESV (reference sequence). Trimming removed 3 bases at V and 8 bases at J, with 10 bases between. This CDR3 contains 13 residues. This chain's CDR3 is CASSLEAQGELFF. CDR3 sequence (DNA): TGTGCCAGCAGCTTGGAGGCACAGGGGGAGCTGTTTTTT.

This clonotype was counted ten times or more. The V gene is TRBV19, the J gene TRBJ1-1, with D hard to call. The CDR3 extends over 14 amino acids. Trimming shortened V by 6 bases and J by 2 bases, and 13 bases separated the two germline ends. Germline loops: CDR1 LNHDA, CDR2 SQIVND (reference sequence). As DNA, the CDR3 is TGTGCCAGTAGCACGAGTAGCCTAAACACTGAAGCTTTCTTT. Translating gives CASSTSSLNTEAFF.

There are many counts of this clonotype. The rearrangement joins TRBV19 to TRBJ2-7, with D perhaps TRBD2 (5 bases). Germline values: CDR1 LNHDA, CDR2 SQIVND (reference sequence). Trimming stripped 4 bases from V and 2 bases from J, with 15 bases between. The CDR3 has 15 amino acids. The chain's CDR3 is CASSTGSYGTYEQYF. The CDR3 nucleotides read TGTGCCAGTAGTACCGGGTCCTACGGGACCTACGAGCAGTACTTC.

This clonotype was observed a handful of times. V and J are TRBV6-2 or TRBV6-3 and TRBJ1-2; the match to TRBD1 covers 8 bases. CDR3 size: 16 residues. CDR1 and CDR2 from the germline V gene are MNHEY and SVGEGT. The trim removed 5 bases at V and 4 bases at J, leaving 12 bases unmatched. CDR3: CASSPSSWTGIYGYTF. The CDR3 DNA reads TGTGCCAGCAGTCCTTCATCCTGGACAGGGATCTATGGCTACACCTTC.

This clonotype was picked up a small number of times. V usage is TRBV7-3 and J usage is TRBJ1-1; 9 nucleotides align to TRBD1. The J segment lost 1 base and the V segment lost 4 bases, leaving 7 bases of the junction unmatched. Germline loops: CDR1 SGHTA, CDR2 FQGTGA. This CDR3 comprises 16 residues. CDR3 region: CASSSQEQGANTEAFF. The CDR3 DNA is TGTGCCAGCAGCTCTCAAGAACAGGGGGCGAACACTGAAGCTTTCTTT.

There are many counts of this clonotype. The chain links TRBV7-9 to TRBJ1-2; perhaps TRBD1 as D (5 bases). Germline CDR1 and CDR2: SEHNR and FQNEAQ (reference sequence). CDR3 length: 13 residues. Trimming pared 2 bases from V and 8 bases from J, leaving 12 bases between. The CDR3 nucleotides are TGTGCCAGCAGCTTACAGGGTGGGCTGGGCTACACCTTC. Protein: CASSLQGGLGYTF. The full variable domain, its missing parts supplied by reference TRBV7-9 and TRBJ1-2, is DTGVSQNPRHKITKRGQNVTFRCDPISEHNRLYWYRQTLGQGPEFLTYFQNEAQLEKSRLLSDRFSAERPKGSFSTLEIQRTEQGDSAMYLCASSLQGGLGYTFGSGTRLTVV.

This clonotype was seen a few times. The V gene is TRBV9, the J gene TRBJ1-3, with D unresolved. Germline CDR1 is SGDLS and CDR2 is YYNGEE. Between the trimmed V and J ends, which lost 7 bases and 0 bases, there was a span of 11 bases. The CDR3 length is 14 residues. As DNA, the CDR3 is TGTGCCAGCTCCAAACGTCACTCTGGAAACACCATATATTTT. Protein product: CASSKRHSGNTIYF.

On this clonotype itself: A junction end diverges from the germline sequence, so it may reflect a read error. V gene TRBV7-9 combines with J gene TRBJ1-5; TRBD1 is a possible D gene (5 bases). The CDR3 consists of 16 residues. Germline V gene lookup returns CDR1 SEHNR and CDR2 FQNEAQ (reference sequence). The CDR3 here is CASSLAGRRGNQHQHF. The CDR3 DNA sequence: TGTGCCAGCAGTCTGGCGGGCAGACGGGGCAATCAGCACCAGCATTTT.

In this sample, this clonotype turned up once. The CDR3 DNA is TGCGCCGGAGGGGGGACACCCGACTCTGGAAACACCATATATTTT. It encodes CAGGGTPDSGNTIYF. The genes are TRBV10-1 and TRBJ1-3; D may be TRBD1 (6 bases). Germline CDR1 WNHNN, CDR2 SYGVQD (reference sequence). Between the trimmed V and J ends, which lost 11 bases and 0 bases, there was a span of 17 bases. The CDR3 contains 15 residues.

The chain couples TRBV6-5 to TRBJ2-7, with TRBD1 identical over 12 bases. Germline lookup yields CDR1 MNHEY and CDR2 SVGAGI. The CDR3 runs 15 residues. J lost 6 bases, V lost 4 bases, and 7 bases had no gene match. CDR3 residues: CASSFLGTGGSEQYF. The CDR3 bases are TGTGCCAGCAGTTTCCTCGGGACAGGGGGCTCCGAGCAGTACTTC.

V gene TRBV7-9 combines with J gene TRBJ1-1; 7 bases line up with TRBD1. Germline lookup yields CDR1 SEHNR and CDR2 FQNEAQ (reference sequence). This CDR3 is built from 17 residues. V lost 4 bases, J lost 1 base, and 12 bases stayed unmatched. The CDR3 DNA reads as TGTGCCAGCAGCTCCATACCTACCGGGACAGCGAACACTGAAGCTTTCTTT. Protein sequence: CASSSIPTGTANTEAFF.

In DNA, the CDR3 is TGCGCCAGCAGCCAAGATCCAATACCGGCGGAAAAACTGTTTTTT. Translating it yields CASSQDPIPAEKLFF. The rearrangement uses TRBV4-3 and TRBJ1-4; D remains ambiguous. Germline V CDR1 and CDR2: LGHNA, YSLEER. The CDR3 has 15 residues. Trimming removed 0 bases at V and 8 bases at J, with 13 bases between.

This chain uses TRBV12-3 or TRBV12-4 with TRBJ2-7; D perhaps matches TRBD2 (6 bases). The CDR3 spans 14 residues. V lost 2 bases to trimming and J lost 7 bases, with 15 bases between them. CDR3 nucleotides: TGTGCCAGCAGTTTAAGGGGAGGACTGAGGGAGCAGTACTTC. Its translation: CASSLRGGLREQYF.

V is TRBV7-8 and J is TRBJ1-5, with a weak D call TRBD1 (6 bases). This CDR3 spans 17 amino acids. Germline lookup yields CDR1 SGHVS and CDR2 FQNEAQ. V lost 3 bases and J lost 0, with 15 bases in between. The CDR3 sequence: CASSLGRGSDSNQPQHF. CDR3 sequence (DNA): TGTGCCAGCAGCTTGGGCAGGGGATCAGATAGCAATCAGCCCCAGCATTTT.

Comments on this clonotype: A read error is likely, as this CDR3 ends without the conserved phenylalanine or tryptophan. Because the CDR3's place on the DNA is in doubt, the DNA is left out and the CDR3 is given as listed by TCRdb. The chain's CDR3 is CATSSDVLGGQL. This chain uses TRBV15 with TRBJ2-7; the DNA was not compared with TRBD1, the D call given in the table. Germline V lookup: CDR1 LNHNV, CDR2 YYDKDF (reference sequence). Counting both end residues, the CDR3 totals 12 amino acids.

This clonotype has at least ten counts. V gene TRBV19 combines with J gene TRBJ1-1; the match to TRBD1 covers 10 bases. The germline CDR1 and CDR2 sequences are LNHDA and SQIVND (reference sequence). With V trimmed by 7 bases and J by 7 bases, 6 bases remained unmatched. This CDR3 comprises 13 residues. The DNA for the CDR3 is TGTGCCAGTAATACCCGGGACAGGGGTGAAGCTTTCTTT. Amino acids: CASNTRDRGEAFF.

This clonotype was detected ten times or more. This chain connects TRBV7-9 to TRBJ2-7; perhaps TRBD2 as D (5 bases). Germline CDR1 SEHNR, CDR2 FQNEAQ (reference sequence). The CDR3 totals 14 residues. The germline V and J ends were trimmed by 4 bases and 4 bases, with 14 bases remaining between them. In DNA form, the CDR3 reads TGTGCCAGCAGCTCCCCCGGGGAGTGGTACGAGCAGTACTTC. Its translation is CASSSPGEWYEQYF. The full variable domain, with the rest looked up from reference TRBV7-9 and TRBJ2-7, is DTGVSQNPRHKITKRGQNVTFRCDPISEHNRLYWYRQTLGQGPEFLTYFQNEAQLEKSRLLSDRFSAERPKGSFSTLEIQRTEQGDSAMYLCASSSPGEWYEQYFGPGTRLTVT.

A few counts support this clonotype. V usage is TRBV7-2 and J usage is TRBJ2-7; 12 bases line up with TRBD1. The germline CDR1 and CDR2 sequences are SGHTA and FQGNSA. With V trimmed by 4 bases and J by 7 bases, 8 bases remained unmatched. The CDR3 covers 15 residues. The CDR3 bases are TGTGCCAGCAGCTACCGGGGACAGGGGGCGCATGAGCAGTACTTC. Residues: CASSYRGQGAHEQYF. Combining the CDR3 with reference TRBV7-2 and TRBJ2-7 gives the whole variable domain GAGVSQSPSNKVTEKGKDVELRCDPISGHTALYWYRQSLGQGLEFLIYFQGNSAPDKSGLPSDRFSAERTGGSVSTLTIQRTQQEDSAVYLCASSYRGQGAHEQYFGPGTRLTVT.

With regard to this clonotype: A much larger clone differs from this one at a single base, so this may be a read error. Since no conserved phenylalanine or tryptophan closes the CDR3, a read error is the likely cause. V usage is TRBV29-1 and J usage is TRBJ1-2; tentatively, D is TRBD1 (5 bases). Trimming took 4 bases from V and 4 from J, leaving 13 bases between them. The CDR3 runs to 13 residues. CDR1 and CDR2 from the germline V gene are SQVTM and ANQGSEA. As DNA, the CDR3 is TGCAGCGTTGCATTGGGGACCGGCTATGGCTACACCCTC. It specifies CSVALGTGYGYTL.

The chain uses TRBV6-5 and TRBJ1-1; no reliable D call. Germline-derived CDR1 and CDR2 are MNHEY and SVGAGI. V lost 0 bases, J lost 11 bases, and 16 bases lay in between. The CDR3 runs 14 residues. CDR3 sequence: CASSYSLDLEDAFF. DNA for the CDR3: TGTGCCAGCAGTTACTCGTTAGACCTAGAGGATGCTTTCTTT.

With respect to this clonotype: One base away lies a much larger clone, so this may be a sequencing read error. This chain joins TRBV10-3 and TRBJ1-1; D unresolved. The germline V and J ends were trimmed by 3 bases and 2 bases, with 13 bases remaining between them. CDR3 size: 15 residues. The germline gives CDR1 ENHRY, CDR2 SYGVKD. The CDR3 nucleotides read TGTGCCATCAGTGAAGTGAGGACGGTAAACACTGAAGCTTTCTTT. Its translation: CAISEVRTVNTEAFF.

This clonotype was detected a few times. The chain carries TRBV11-2 and TRBJ1-5; D unresolved. Looked up from germline, CDR1 is SGHAT and CDR2 is FQNNGV. CDR3 length equals 13 residues. Trimming shortened V by 3 bases and J by 9 bases, and 12 bases separated the two germline ends. The DNA for the CDR3 is TGTGCCAGCAGCTTGGGAGAACGTCGGCCCCAGCATTTT. Protein: CASSLGERRPQHF.

This clonotype was seen more than once but under ten times. The chain uses TRBV5-4 and TRBJ1-2; no definite D call. In germline, CDR1 is SGHNT, CDR2 YYREEE (reference sequence). The CDR3 length is 17 residues. The V gene lost 1 base and the J gene lost 0 bases, with 16 bases spanning the gap. DNA of the CDR3: TGTGCCAGCAGCTTGCTTGGGCAGACAATGACTAACTATGGCTACACCTTC. This gives the protein CASSLLGQTMTNYGYTF.